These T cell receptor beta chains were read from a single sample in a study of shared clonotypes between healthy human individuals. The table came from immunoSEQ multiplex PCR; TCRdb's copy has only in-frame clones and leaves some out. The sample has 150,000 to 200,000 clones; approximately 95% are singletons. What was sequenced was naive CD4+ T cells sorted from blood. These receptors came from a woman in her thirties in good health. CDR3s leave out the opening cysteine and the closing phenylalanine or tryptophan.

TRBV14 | ASVPWTALDQPQH
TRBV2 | ASSEGGGTYEQY
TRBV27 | ASGKLAAPDHEQF
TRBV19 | ASSSIAGGSYEQY
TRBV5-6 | ASLDPGQGGYGYT
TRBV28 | ASSQETQY
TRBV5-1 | ASRLAIQQGATNEKLF
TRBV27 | ASTLRGVSGANVLT
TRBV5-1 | ASSLGDTNTGELF
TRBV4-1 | ASRKAVGTDTQY
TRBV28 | ASSLTRSNTEAF
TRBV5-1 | ASSVSAGNTIY
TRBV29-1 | SVGGRPQINYGYT
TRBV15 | ATSRDRTSHEQY
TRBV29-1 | SVGQERYEQY
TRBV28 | ASSLIGSGGVSYEQY
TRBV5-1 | ASKNYNEQF